This TCR beta chain was retrieved from a study of shared clonotypes between healthy human individuals (dated by TCRdb to 2020 to 2021). For context, the study as a whole: The cohort comprised two women and a few men aged 18 to 49 years. For each donor, CD4 naive and CD4 memory were each run on three plates, CD8 naive on two plates, and CD8 memory on one plate. To estimate repertoire size and how much clonotype sharing occurs between individuals, the study deeply sequenced the blood TCR repertoires of about five healthy adults. To increase sequencing depth and limit assay-specific biases, different laboratories used diverse techniques to prepare libraries and sequence TCR repertoires. Each donor's leukapheresis produced roughly between roughly 0.85 and 9 billion PBMCs.

A distance of 15 bases separates the germline ends of V and J, which lose 7 bases and 3 bases respectively. From the cysteine through the phenylalanine, the CDR3 covers 15 amino acids. Of all the DNA, just the CDR3 is kept, 45 bases in frame from base 1. Reading the germline V gene (reference sequence) gives CDR1 SEHNR and CDR2 FQNEAQ. Using the deep immunoSEQ assay, TCR CDR3 regions were amplified from genomic DNA by multiplex PCR. Extracted genomic DNA from each cell subset was spread evenly across all wells of several immunoSEQ 96-well plates, with each plate serving as a replicate. For sorted subsets, 200 to 250 ng of genomic DNA, equivalent to around 30,000 T cell genomes, went into each replicate PCR. Purified libraries were quantified with a Qubit 3.0 fluorometer, sized on a Bioanalyzer 2100, and re-quantified with the KAPA Library Quantification kit. Each immunoSEQ 96-well plate was sequenced on its own single-read 150-cycle Illumina NextSeq 550 flow cell. The paper's data handling went like this. The immunoSEQ output contained only junctional sequences without quality scores, so filtering could not match that applied to full-length reads. To assign V/J genes and CDR3, sequences were annotated using PyIR, a Python wrapper for IgBLAST v1.9, with IMGT germline references. Reads were removed for weak V/J assignments (E-value above 1e-6), missing CDR3, stop codons, out-of-frame junctions, or ambiguous translated residues. V3J clonotypes were defined as sequences sharing the same inferred V gene, J gene, and CDR3 amino acid sequence. To compute the percentage overlap between repertoires, the number of shared unique clonotypes was divided by the size of the smaller repertoire. Three approaches were used to assess repertoire richness: RTK rarefaction, the Chao1 estimator, and Recon v2.1 estimates of unobserved clonotypes. For all TCRbeta clonotypes obtained by the gDNA method from a few donors, generation probabilities were computed with OLGA. TCRdb holds this immuneACCESS table with in-frame rearrangements only. Some clones are missing; in checked studies, unresolved V genes explain under half, and the rest has no known cause. The DNA gave D and trimming, while V, J and clone size come from that table. This sample is represented by about 1 million clones; around 76% of them were singletons. The ten largest clones represent approximately 1.3% of the sample.

The donors were healthy, HIV-negative adults with no recently reported acute infections or vaccinations. Every donor was a Caucasian adult residing in Nashville, Tennessee, USA. CD4+ T cells were enriched through magnetic negative selection, after which naive cells were positively selected on CD45RA and the remaining negative fraction served as the memory subset. Blood was obtained by leukapheresis, after which PBMCs were separated by Ficoll-Histopaque density gradient centrifugation and cryopreserved in liquid nitrogen vapor phase. Analytical flow cytometry was used to check the purity and quantity of each magnetically sorted T cell population. Genomic DNA was isolated from each sorted fraction and quantified by UV absorbance on a Nanodrop 2000c. Study-wide findings and limitations: Because the study included only a small number of donors, the genetic and exposure-history diversity represented was limited. Even with the large sequencing depth, rarefaction of the sorted-subset datasets indicated that sequencing was incomplete. Based on pairwise subsampling, the degree of clonotype sharing among donors was expected to be affected by sequencing depth. Compared with non-shared clonotypes, the clonotypes found in all four sorted-subset donors had higher generation probabilities. Naive subsets generally had larger estimated clonotype richness than memory subsets. Only blood was sampled, and tissue TCR repertoires likely differ from those in blood. Around 5.4% of naive CD4, approximately 3.7% of naive CD8, 2.3% of memory CD4, and approximately 0.4% of memory CD8 clonotypes were shared across a few donors.

For this clone: The antigen this receptor binds is unknown. No clone much larger than this one lies a single base away; base qualities are absent.

The TCR sequence derives from a man aged 18 to 29 in good health. Rearrangement joined TRBV7-9 to TRBJ1-4, with TRBD1 as a weak D call on 6 bases. Input material: memory CD4+ T cells sorted from blood. In the paper's terms, the cell subset or site label means: CD45RA-negative fraction. CDR3 region: CASTPATGSNEKLFF. The DNA is TGTGCCAGCACCCCAGCGACAGGCTCTAATGAAAAACTGTTTTTT.